The 17 T cell receptor beta chains below come from one sample, sequenced in a study of cytomegalovirus exposure and HLA in healthy donors. Sequencing was performed with immunoSEQ multiplex PCR; in TCRdb, only in-frame clones are kept and a portion is missing. This table has over 120,000 clones, 90% appearing once. The sequenced sample consisted of PBMCs. The receptors come from a woman aged 30 to 39 in good health and CMV-seropositive.

This chain connects TRBV10-1 to TRBJ2-3; D gene unclear. CDR3 length equals 13 residues. From germline, CDR1 is WNHNN and CDR2 SYGVQD (reference sequence). V lost 3 bases to trimming and J lost 4 bases, with 8 bases between them. CDR3 sequence: CASSERVSDTQYF. Here the CDR3 DNA reads TGCGCCAGCAGTGAAAGAGTGTCAGATACGCAGTATTTT.

V is TRBV5-1 and J is TRBJ2-7; D remains unclear. The V end lost 5 bases, the J end lost 5 bases, and 14 bases lay between the germline ends. Germline CDR1 reads SGHRS; CDR2 reads YFSETQ. The CDR3 is made up of 13 amino acids. The CDR3 loop is CASSVGHLDEQYF. Written as DNA, the CDR3 is TGCGCCAGCAGTGTGGGCCATTTGGACGAGCAGTACTTC.

The chain combines TRBV2 with TRBJ1-2; 10 positions agree with TRBD1. The CDR3 has 13 residues. Germline loops: CDR1 SNHLY, CDR2 FYNNEI. J lost 7 bases, V lost 5 bases, and 4 bases had no gene match. The CDR3 DNA follows: TGTGCCAGCAGTATTGACAGGGGGCGTGGCTACACCTTC. Its translation: CASSIDRGRGYTF.

The CDR3: CASVPPGDSPLHF. In DNA form, the CDR3 reads TGTGCCAGCGTTCCCCCGGGGGACTCACCCCTCCACTTT. The chain employs TRBV6-4 and TRBJ1-6, with a tentative D call TRBD1 (5 bases). CDR1 is MRHNA, CDR2 SNTAGT, per germline. CDR3 size: 13 residues. The V gene lost 8 bases and the J gene lost 10 bases, with 15 bases spanning the gap.

The rearrangement joins TRBV27 to TRBJ2-7; TRBD2 matches 7 bases. Trimming cost V 3 bases and J 3 bases; bases outside gene matches: 8. Germline values: CDR1 MNHEY, CDR2 SMNVEV (reference sequence). The length of the CDR3 is 15 residues. CDR3 in DNA: TGTGCCAGCAGTTTTTTCGGGGGGTCCGGCTACGAGCAGTACTTC. It yields the protein CASSFFGGSGYEQYF.

The rearrangement joins TRBV5-4 to TRBJ2-1, with D possibly being TRBD2 (5 bases). Trimming removed 0 bases at V and 2 bases at J, with 12 bases between. The CDR3 has 16 amino acids. The V gene's germline CDR1 is SGHNT and CDR2 YYREEE (reference sequence). The DNA of the CDR3 is TGTGCCAGCAGCTTGGGGATCAGCGGAACCTACAATGAGCAGTTCTTC. This codes for CASSLGISGTYNEQFF.

The chain combines TRBV7-9 with TRBJ1-5; 9 bases agree with TRBD1. V lost 3 bases to trimming and J lost 7 bases; unmatched junction nucleotides: 16. The CDR3 runs to 18 residues. Germline CDR1 and CDR2: SEHNR and FQNEAQ (reference sequence). In DNA form, the CDR3 reads TGTGCCAGCAGCTTTTTGGTAAGTGGGACAGGGCGGAAACAGCCCCAGCATTTT. Translated: CASSFLVSGTGRKQPQHF.

This clone was found a few times. This chain links TRBV19 with TRBJ1-5, with D perhaps TRBD1 (6 bases). Germline assignment: CDR1 LNHDA and CDR2 SQIVND (reference sequence). V was cut by 3 bases and J by 1 base, with 10 bases left in between. CDR3 length: 15 residues. Here the CDR3 DNA reads TGTGCCAGTAGTATCTACAGGGCCAGCAATCAGCCCCAGCATTTT. It specifies CASSIYRASNQPQHF.

This clone was seen just once. The chain carries TRBV2 and TRBJ2-1; 11 bases line up with TRBD2. The trim removed 6 bases at V and 9 bases at J, leaving 7 bases unmatched. Per the germline V gene, CDR1 is SNHLY and CDR2 is FYNNEI. This CDR3 has 14 residues. CDR3 nucleotides: TGTGCCAGCAGAGAGACTAGCGGGGTGGTTGAGCAGTTCTTC. Its translation is CASRETSGVVEQFF.

V gene TRBV28 combines with J gene TRBJ2-2; D is perhaps TRBD1 (7 bases). This CDR3 has 16 residues. Trimming removed 8 bases from V and 5 bases from J, with 21 bases in between. Germline CDR1 reads MDHEN; CDR2 reads SYDVKM. DNA of the CDR3: TGTGCCAGCTCGTCACCCCAGGGGGGAGCGACCGGGGAGCTGTTTTTT. Protein sequence: CASSSPQGGATGELFF.

V gene TRBV28 combines with J gene TRBJ2-7, with 10 bases that match TRBD2. This CDR3 is built from 15 residues. V lost 6 bases, J lost 1 base, and 6 bases stayed unmatched. Germline V gene data show CDR1 as MDHEN and CDR2 as SYDVKM. CDR3 residues: CASRGLAGASYEQYF. CDR3 DNA sequence: TGTGCCAGCAGGGGCCTAGCGGGAGCATCCTACGAGCAGTACTTC. The variable domain in full, completed from reference TRBV28 and TRBJ2-7, reads DVKVTQSSRYLVKRTGEKVFLECVQDMDHENMFWYRQDPGLGLRLIYFSYDVKMKEKGDIPEGYSVSREKKERFSLILESASTNQTSMYLCASRGLAGASYEQYFGPGTRLTVT.

The chain carries TRBV10-3 and TRBJ2-5; 12 nucleotides agree with TRBD2. J lost 2 bases, V lost 6 bases, and 4 bases had no gene match. The CDR3 is 15 residues long. From germline, CDR1 is ENHRY and CDR2 SYGVKD. CDR3 DNA sequence: TGTGCCATCAGCCAGACTAGCGGGGGACAAGAGACCCAGTACTTC. This sequence encodes CAISQTSGGQETQYF.

The rearrangement joins TRBV18 to TRBJ2-1; 7 nucleotides agree with TRBD2. The J segment lost 4 bases and the V segment lost 4 bases, leaving 13 bases of the junction unmatched. From germline, CDR1 is KGHSH and CDR2 LQKENI. The CDR3 consists of 17 residues. The CDR3 DNA is TGTGCCAGCTCACGGAACTCCGGACTAGTGGGGTACAATGAGCAGTTCTTC. Translated, it gives CASSRNSGLVGYNEQFF. Looking up the rest from reference TRBV18 and TRBJ2-1 gives the full variable domain: NAGVMQNPRHLVRRRGQEARLRCSPMKGHSHVYWYRQLPEEGLKFMVYLQKENIIDESGMPKERFSAEFPKEGPSILRIQQVVRGDSAAYFCASSRNSGLVGYNEQFFGPGTRLTVL.

The chain has TRBV19 and TRBJ1-5; D is uncertain. Trimming removed 4 bases from V and 2 bases from J, with 6 bases in between. The CDR3 is 13 amino acids. Germline loops: CDR1 LNHDA, CDR2 SQIVND (reference sequence). The CDR3, as DNA: TGTGCCAGTAGTAACGGGGGCAATCAGCCCCAGCATTTT. Amino acids: CASSNGGNQPQHF.

The V call is TRBV10-3, the J call TRBJ2-1; D unresolved. Trimming removed 0 bases from V and 6 bases from J, with 15 bases in between. The CDR3 runs 16 residues. Germline values: CDR1 ENHRY, CDR2 SYGVKD. The CDR3 DNA reads TGTGCCATCAGTGAGTCTTCCAGAGGTTCCCCCAATGAGCAGTTCTTC. It translates to CAISESSRGSPNEQFF.

This clone was seen a handful of times. The genes are TRBV28 and TRBJ1-5; D is unclear. Germline V gene sequence: CDR1 MDHEN, CDR2 SYDVKM. V shed 6 bases and J shed 3 bases, with 3 bases lying between them. The CDR3 spans 11 residues. The CDR3, as DNA: TGTGCCAGCAGCTACAATCAGCCCCAGCATTTT. This sequence encodes CASSYNQPQHF. The whole variable domain, remainder taken from reference TRBV28 and TRBJ1-5, is DVKVTQSSRYLVKRTGEKVFLECVQDMDHENMFWYRQDPGLGLRLIYFSYDVKMKEKGDIPEGYSVSREKKERFSLILESASTNQTSMYLCASSYNQPQHFGDGTRLSIL.

The rearrangement uses TRBV7-2 and TRBJ2-7, with TRBD2 matching over 7 bases. Germline V gene sequence: CDR1 SGHTA, CDR2 FQGNSA. There are 15 residues in the CDR3. After removal of 1 base from V and 4 bases from J, the junction contained 7 bases not matched to a gene. In DNA form, the CDR3 reads TGTGCCAGCAGCTTAGAGGAGGGAGGGCCGTACGAGCAGTACTTC. Its protein product is CASSLEEGGPYEQYF. The full variable domain, in which reference TRBV7-2 and TRBJ2-7 provide the parts outside the CDR3, is GAGVSQSPSNKVTEKGKDVELRCDPISGHTALYWYRQSLGQGLEFLIYFQGNSAPDKSGLPSDRFSAERTGGSVSTLTIQRTQQEDSAVYLCASSLEEGGPYEQYFGPGTRLTVT.